A single sample is the source of the 27 T cell receptor beta chains below, sequenced in a study of cytomegalovirus exposure and HLA in healthy donors. Primers included in the PCR were 60 Vbeta and 13 Jbeta primers. TCRdb keeps only in-frame clones here, not all; method: immunoSEQ multiplex PCR. Seen in this sample are over 100,000 clones; the ten most common clones hold more than 3%. Sequencing was done on a sample of PBMCs. The receptors shown here come from a man aged 25-45 years in good health and CMV-seronegative.

This chain joins TRBV29-1 and TRBJ2-2; tentatively, D is TRBD1 (5 bases). This CDR3 has 12 amino acids. V lost 4 bases and J lost 6, with 9 bases in between. CDR1 and CDR2 from the germline V gene are SQVTM and ANQGSEA. The CDR3 loop is CSVGRAAGELFF. In nucleotides, the CDR3 is TGCAGCGTTGGCAGGGCGGCCGGGGAGCTGTTTTTT.

V gene TRBV4-2 combines with J gene TRBJ2-7; 10 bases match TRBD1. Unmatched junction bases numbered 4, after V lost 3 bases and J lost 2 bases. The CDR3 extends over 15 amino acids. Germline lookup yields CDR1 LGHNA and CDR2 YNFKEQ. CDR3 amino acids: CASSQTGTGAYEQYF. Here the CDR3 DNA reads TGTGCCAGCAGCCAGACCGGGACAGGGGCCTACGAGCAGTACTTC.

The chain carries TRBV5-6 and TRBJ2-2; D possibly corresponds to TRBD1 (5 bases). CDR3 length: 13 amino acids. The V gene lost 0 bases and the J gene lost 5 bases, with 5 bases spanning the gap. Germline loops: CDR1 SGHDT, CDR2 YYEEEE. CDR3 sequence reads: CASSLGQTGELFF. CDR3 nucleotide sequence: TGTGCCAGCAGCTTGGGACAGACCGGGGAGCTGTTTTTT.

V gene TRBV5-6 combines with J gene TRBJ2-3, with D perhaps TRBD1 (6 bases). Trimming cost V 0 bases and J 1 base, with 12 bases left between them. The germline V gene has CDR1 SGHDT and CDR2 YYEEEE. This CDR3 contains 16 residues. The CDR3 DNA is TGTGCCAGCAGCTTGGGGCTGTCAGGGGGCACAGATACGCAGTATTTT. This encodes CASSLGLSGGTDTQYF.

The chain combines TRBV11-2 with TRBJ2-7, with D possibly being TRBD1 (6 bases). The V gene lost 3 bases and the J gene lost 1 base, with 10 bases spanning the gap. CDR3 length: 14 residues. From germline, CDR1 is SGHAT and CDR2 FQNNGV. CDR3 in DNA: TGTGCCAGCAGCTTTGAGGGACAATCCTACGAGCAGTACTTC. It specifies CASSFEGQSYEQYF.

As DNA, the CDR3 is TGTGCCAGCAGCTTTGTCTTCAGCGGTGGCTACACCTTC. Amino acids: CASSFVFSGGYTF. V usage is TRBV7-8 and J usage is TRBJ1-2; D ambiguous. Germline V gives CDR1 SGHVS, CDR2 FQNEAQ. The CDR3 runs to 13 residues. V lost 3 bases, J lost 7 bases, and 12 bases lay in between.

V gene TRBV6-1 combines with J gene TRBJ1-2; D is undetermined. This CDR3 contains 11 residues. CDR1 and CDR2 from the germline V gene are MNHNS and SASEGT. The V gene lost 3 bases and the J gene lost 7 bases, with 6 bases spanning the gap. CDR3 nucleotide sequence: TGTGCCAGCAGTGATTCGCGTGGCTACACCTTC. Protein: CASSDSRGYTF.

The chain employs TRBV5-1 and TRBJ2-5; D possibly corresponds to TRBD2 (5 bases). CDR1 and CDR2 from the germline V gene are SGHRS and YFSETQ. This CDR3 contains 14 residues. Trimming pared 0 bases from V and 1 base from J, leaving 7 bases between. CDR3 in amino acids: CASSLEAGQETQYF. DNA for the CDR3: TGCGCCAGCAGCTTGGAGGCGGGCCAAGAGACCCAGTACTTC.

V gene TRBV18 combines with J gene TRBJ2-3; no clear D. CDR3 length: 12 residues. From germline, CDR1 is KGHSH and CDR2 LQKENI. Trimming took 3 bases from V and 6 from J, leaving 7 bases between them. The CDR3 loop reads CASSPIPDTQYF. DNA for the CDR3: TGTGCCAGCTCACCTATTCCGGATACGCAGTATTTT.

V usage is TRBV11-2 and J usage is TRBJ2-2, with D perhaps TRBD2 (5 bases). V lost 5 bases and J 6 bases, leaving 13 bases between the germline ends. Germline V gene lookup returns CDR1 SGHAT and CDR2 FQNNGV. This CDR3 region has 14 residues. CDR3 residues: CASSPNPGSGELFF. The CDR3 DNA reads as TGTGCCAGCAGCCCGAACCCGGGGTCCGGGGAGCTGTTTTTT.

V usage is TRBV11-2 and J usage is TRBJ2-2, with 10 bases lining up with TRBD2. This CDR3 contains 18 residues. Germline V CDR1 and CDR2: SGHAT, FQNNGV. V was clipped by 1 base and J by 1 base; unmatched bases: 6. CDR3 amino acids: CASSLGLAGAWNTGELFF. DNA for the CDR3: TGTGCCAGCAGCTTAGGGCTAGCGGGGGCCTGGAACACCGGGGAGCTGTTTTTT.

CDR3 loop: CASSPNRAGGRGGELFF. The CDR3, as DNA: TGTGCCAGCAGCCCGAACAGAGCGGGGGGGAGGGGCGGGGAGCTGTTTTTT. V is TRBV5-6 and J is TRBJ2-2; 10 positions agree with TRBD2. Germline CDR1 is SGHDT and CDR2 is YYEEEE. The CDR3 spans 17 residues. The ends lost 4 bases at V and 7 bases at J; junction bases unmatched: 13.

V and J are TRBV11-2 and TRBJ2-3; TRBD2 matches at 8 bases. This CDR3 has 15 amino acids. The J segment lost 4 bases and the V segment lost 5 bases, leaving 8 bases of the junction unmatched. Per germline, CDR1 SGHAT and CDR2 FQNNGV. Here the CDR3 reads CASSPRTSSADTQYF. DNA for the CDR3: TGTGCCAGCAGCCCCCGGACTAGCTCGGCAGATACGCAGTATTTT.

The chain carries TRBV7-6 and TRBJ1-1; a possible D gene is TRBD1 (5 bases). Germline CDR1 reads SGHVS; CDR2 reads FNYEAQ. There are 14 residues in the CDR3. V was trimmed by 1 base and J by 1 base, leaving 7 bases between them. The CDR3 DNA is TGTGCCAGCAGCTTAGACAGGCCGAACACTGAAGCTTTCTTT. Its protein is CASSLDRPNTEAFF.

The V gene is TRBV10-2, the J gene TRBJ2-2; 8 bases are shared with TRBD1. This CDR3 has 16 amino acids. Per the germline V gene, CDR1 is WSHSY and CDR2 is SAAADI. After removal of 5 bases from V and 0 bases from J, the junction contained 5 bases not matched to a gene. CDR3: CASSPGQGSNTGELFF. As DNA, the CDR3 is TGCGCCAGCAGTCCTGGACAGGGCTCGAACACCGGGGAGCTGTTTTTT.

J is TRBJ1-1 and V is TRBV18; 9 nucleotides agree with TRBD1. Losses at the gene ends were 4 bases for V and 0 bases for J; bases not matched to a gene: 6. The CDR3 is made up of 16 amino acids. Germline CDR1 is KGHSH and CDR2 is LQKENI. CDR3 in amino acids: CASSRGQGILNTEAFF. In DNA, the CDR3 is TGTGCCAGCTCACGTGGACAGGGGATCTTGAACACTGAAGCTTTCTTT.

The chain couples TRBV12-5 to TRBJ2-5, with D possibly TRBD2 on 7 matching bases. Germline V lookup: CDR1 LGHNT, CDR2 FRNRAP. This CDR3 contains 16 residues. Trimming left V 0 bases short and J 5 bases short, with 16 bases between. CDR3 amino acids: CASGLVKGGGLETQYF. CDR3 bases: TGTGCTAGTGGTTTGGTAAAGGGGGGGGGCCTGGAGACCCAGTACTTC.

The J gene is TRBJ2-7, the V gene TRBV19; D might be TRBD1 (5 bases). CDR3 length equals 14 residues. From germline, CDR1 is LNHDA and CDR2 SQIVND (reference sequence). The V gene lost 5 bases and the J gene lost 9 bases, with 20 bases spanning the gap. CDR3 protein: CASSLTGPPAGQYF. The CDR3 DNA reads as TGTGCCAGTAGTCTCACAGGCCCCCCGGCAGGGCAGTACTTC.

The chain is built from TRBV4-1 and TRBJ1-5; tentatively, D is TRBD1 (5 bases). CDR3 size: 15 residues. Germline values: CDR1 MGHRA, CDR2 YSYEKL. Deletions cut 2 bases from V and 5 bases from J, with 13 bases between. The CDR3 sequence: CASSQFGGTHQPQHF. CDR3 DNA sequence: TGCGCCAGCAGCCAATTTGGGGGGACCCATCAGCCCCAGCATTTT.

This chain uses TRBV9 with TRBJ2-7; TRBD1 matches 9 bases. Trimming at V came to 2 bases and at J to 5 bases, leaving 8 bases not matched to a gene. The CDR3 has 15 residues. Germline lookup yields CDR1 SGDLS and CDR2 YYNGEE. The CDR3 spells CASSVSGQGVHEQYF. DNA of the CDR3: TGTGCCAGCAGCGTGTCGGGACAGGGAGTTCACGAGCAGTACTTC.

CDR3 region: CASSPWDRENYGYTF. The CDR3 coding sequence is TGTGCCAGCAGCCCTTGGGACAGGGAGAACTATGGCTACACCTTC. The rearrangement links TRBV9 to TRBJ1-2; 9 bases fit TRBD1. Losses at the gene ends were 4 bases for V and 2 bases for J; bases not matched to a gene: 6. The CDR3 is 15 residues long. From germline, CDR1 is SGDLS and CDR2 YYNGEE. The complete variable domain, with remaining parts taken from reference TRBV9 and TRBJ1-2, reads DSGVTQTPKHLITATGQRVTLRCSPRSGDLSVYWYQQSLDQGLQFLIQYYNGEERAKGNILERFSAQQFPDLHSELNLSSLELGDSALYFCASSPWDRENYGYTFGSGTRLTVV.

The genes are TRBV5-1 and TRBJ2-1; possible D gene TRBD1, 6 bases. The CDR3 has 13 amino acids. CDR1 is SGHRS and CDR2 is YFSETQ in the germline V gene. V lost 4 bases and J 12 bases, leaving 17 bases between the germline ends. CDR3 in DNA: TGCGCCAGCAGCGGAAGGGACACGCTGGGGCAGTTCTTC. This sequence encodes CASSGRDTLGQFF.

The chain joins TRBV7-9 to TRBJ2-7, with TRBD1 matching over 9 bases. The germline CDR1 and CDR2 sequences are SEHNR and FQNEAQ (reference sequence). CDR3 length: 14 amino acids. Unmatched junction bases numbered 8, after V lost 7 bases and J lost 4 bases. CDR3 in amino acids: CASTMDRGTYEQYF. The CDR3 region has the DNA TGTGCCAGCACCATGGACAGGGGTACGTACGAGCAGTACTTC. The full variable domain, completed using reference TRBV7-9 and TRBJ2-7, is DTGVSQNPRHKITKRGQNVTFRCDPISEHNRLYWYRQTLGQGPEFLTYFQNEAQLEKSRLLSDRFSAERPKGSFSTLEIQRTEQGDSAMYLCASTMDRGTYEQYFGPGTRLTVT.

This sequence joins TRBV13 and TRBJ2-7, with 9 bases identical to TRBD1. This CDR3 has 15 residues. Germline CDR1 PRHDT, CDR2 FYEKMQ (reference sequence). V was pared by 3 bases and J by 5 bases, with 8 bases of the junction left unmatched. In nucleotides, the CDR3 is TGTGCCAGCAGCTTGGGCCGGGACAGGGTCAACGAGCAGTACTTC. Its protein product is CASSLGRDRVNEQYF.

The chain combines TRBV9 with TRBJ2-2; 7 nucleotides align to TRBD2. CDR3 size: 15 residues. Germline V CDR1 and CDR2: SGDLS, YYNGEE. V gave up 0 bases and J gave up 6 bases; unmatched junction bases: 5. The CDR3 region is CASSVGGGKAGELFF. CDR3 DNA: TGTGCCAGCAGCGTAGGGGGGGGTAAAGCCGGGGAGCTGTTTTTT.

V usage is TRBV4-2 and J usage is TRBJ1-5; a weak D match, TRBD1 (5 bases). There are 16 residues in the CDR3. Deletions cut 3 bases from V and 5 bases from J, with 17 bases between. In germline, CDR1 is LGHNA, CDR2 YNFKEQ. The CDR3 DNA reads as TGTGCCAGCAGCCAGGTCCCGGGGGGGGTGGATCAGCCCCAGCATTTT. Translation: CASSQVPGGVDQPQHF.

This rearrangement joins TRBV30 to TRBJ2-2, with D uncertain. V was shortened by 2 bases and J by 5 bases, with 6 bases between the two germline ends. The CDR3 is 12 amino acids. Germline-derived CDR1 and CDR2 are GTSNPN and SVGIG (reference sequence). Written as DNA, the CDR3 is TGTGCCTGGAGTTCTAGAACCGGGGAGCTGTTTTTT. Residues: CAWSSRTGELFF.